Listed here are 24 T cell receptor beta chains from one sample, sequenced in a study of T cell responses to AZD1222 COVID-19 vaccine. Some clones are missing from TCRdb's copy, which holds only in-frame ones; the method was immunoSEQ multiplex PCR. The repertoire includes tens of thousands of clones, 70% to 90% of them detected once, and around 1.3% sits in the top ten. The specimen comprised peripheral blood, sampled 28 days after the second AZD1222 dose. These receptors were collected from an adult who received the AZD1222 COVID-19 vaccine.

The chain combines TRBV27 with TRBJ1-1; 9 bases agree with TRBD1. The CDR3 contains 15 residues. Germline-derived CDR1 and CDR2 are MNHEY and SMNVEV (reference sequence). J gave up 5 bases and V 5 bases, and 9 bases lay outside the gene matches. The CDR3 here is CASSERTGEWTEAFF. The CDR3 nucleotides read TGTGCCAGCAGTGAGAGGACAGGGGAATGGACTGAAGCTTTCTTT.

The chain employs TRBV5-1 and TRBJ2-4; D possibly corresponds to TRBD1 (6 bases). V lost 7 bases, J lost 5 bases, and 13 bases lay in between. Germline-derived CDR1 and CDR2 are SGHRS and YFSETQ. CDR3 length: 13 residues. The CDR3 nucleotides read TGCGCCAGCTCCTTTGGGGGCGAAAACATTCAGTACTTC. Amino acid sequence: CASSFGGENIQYF.

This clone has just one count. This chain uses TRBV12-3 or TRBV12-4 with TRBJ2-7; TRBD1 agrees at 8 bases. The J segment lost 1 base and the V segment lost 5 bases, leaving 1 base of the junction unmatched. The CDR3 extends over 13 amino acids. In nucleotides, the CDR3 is TGTGCCAGCAGTCGGGACAGGTCCTACGAGCAGTACTTC. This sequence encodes CASSRDRSYEQYF.

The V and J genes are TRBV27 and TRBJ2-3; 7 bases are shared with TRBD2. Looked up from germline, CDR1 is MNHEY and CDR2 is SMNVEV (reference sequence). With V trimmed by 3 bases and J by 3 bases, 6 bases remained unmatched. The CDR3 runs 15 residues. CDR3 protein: CASSLDGRTTDTQYF. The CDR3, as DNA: TGTGCCAGCAGTTTGGACGGGAGGACGACAGATACGCAGTATTTT.

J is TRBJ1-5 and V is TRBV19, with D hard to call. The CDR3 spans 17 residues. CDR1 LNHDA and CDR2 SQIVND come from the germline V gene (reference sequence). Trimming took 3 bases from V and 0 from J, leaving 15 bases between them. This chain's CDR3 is CASSIGRVGISNQPQHF. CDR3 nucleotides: TGTGCCAGTAGTATCGGAAGGGTAGGAATTAGCAATCAGCCCCAGCATTTT. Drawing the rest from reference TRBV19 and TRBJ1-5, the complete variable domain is DGGITQSPKYLFRKEGQNVTLSCEQNLNHDAMYWYRQDPGQGLRLIYYSQIVNDFQKGDIAEGYSVSREKKESFPLTVTSAQKNPTAFYLCASSIGRVGISNQPQHFGDGTRLSIL.

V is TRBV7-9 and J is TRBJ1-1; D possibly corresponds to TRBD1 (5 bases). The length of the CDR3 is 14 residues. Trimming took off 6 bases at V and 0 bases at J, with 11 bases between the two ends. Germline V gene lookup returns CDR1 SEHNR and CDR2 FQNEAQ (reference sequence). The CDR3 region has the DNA TGTGCCAGCAGAGCAGGGAAAATGAACACTGAAGCTTTCTTT. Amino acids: CASRAGKMNTEAFF.

CDR3 in amino acids: CASSYSPSDGQPQHF. The CDR3 DNA reads as TGTGCCAGCAGTTATTCCCCCTCCGATGGGCAGCCCCAGCATTTT. This chain joins TRBV6-5 and TRBJ1-5; D is undetermined. The germline gives CDR1 MNHEY, CDR2 SVGAGI. The CDR3 has 15 residues. V was trimmed by 3 bases and J by 7 bases, leaving 16 bases between them.

CDR3 nucleotides: TGTGCCTGGAGGAACAGCCCAGGTCAGCCCCAGCATTTT. Residues: CAWRNSPGQPQHF. The chain couples TRBV30 to TRBJ1-5; D is ambiguous. With 3 bases removed from V and 6 bases from J, the gap between germline ends came to 12 bases. The CDR3 totals 13 residues. The germline gives CDR1 GTSNPN, CDR2 SVGIG (reference sequence).

The CDR3 here is CASSGNPQGNQPQHF. CDR3 DNA: TGTGCCAGTAGTGGGAACCCCCAGGGCAATCAGCCCCAGCATTTT. V and J are TRBV19 and TRBJ1-5, with unresolved D. CDR1 LNHDA and CDR2 SQIVND come from the germline V gene (reference sequence). CDR3 size: 15 residues. V lost 5 bases, J lost 2 bases, and 13 bases lay in between.

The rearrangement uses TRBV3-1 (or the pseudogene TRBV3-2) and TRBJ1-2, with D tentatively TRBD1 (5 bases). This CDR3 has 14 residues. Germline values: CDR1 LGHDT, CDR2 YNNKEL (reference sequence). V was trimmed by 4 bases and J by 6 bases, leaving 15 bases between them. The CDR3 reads CASSPRQIRDGYTF. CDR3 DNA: TGTGCCAGCAGCCCACGACAGATTCGGGATGGCTACACCTTC.

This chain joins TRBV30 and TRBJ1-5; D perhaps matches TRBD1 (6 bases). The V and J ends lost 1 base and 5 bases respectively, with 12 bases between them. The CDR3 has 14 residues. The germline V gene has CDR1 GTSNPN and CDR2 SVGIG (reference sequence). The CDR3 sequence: CAWSGGGLDQPQHF. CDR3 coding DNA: TGTGCCTGGAGTGGGGGGGGGCTCGATCAGCCCCAGCATTTT. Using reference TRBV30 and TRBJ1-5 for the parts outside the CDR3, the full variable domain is SQTIHQWPATLVQPVGSPLSLECTVEGTSNPNLYWYRQAAGRGLQLLFYSVGIGQISSEVPQNLSASRPQDRQFILSSKKLLLSDSGFYLCAWSGGGLDQPQHFGDGTRLSIL.

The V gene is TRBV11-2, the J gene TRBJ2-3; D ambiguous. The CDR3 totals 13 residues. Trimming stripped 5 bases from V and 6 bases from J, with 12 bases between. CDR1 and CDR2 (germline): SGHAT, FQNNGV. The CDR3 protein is CASSPPFGDTQYF. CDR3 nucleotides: TGTGCCAGCAGCCCACCTTTTGGGGATACGCAGTATTTT.

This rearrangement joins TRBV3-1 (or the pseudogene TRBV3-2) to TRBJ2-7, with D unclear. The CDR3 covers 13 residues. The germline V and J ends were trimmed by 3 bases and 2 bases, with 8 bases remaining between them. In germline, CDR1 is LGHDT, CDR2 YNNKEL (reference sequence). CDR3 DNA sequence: TGTGCCAGCAGCCACCGTCCCACCTACGAGCAGTACTTC. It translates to CASSHRPTYEQYF.

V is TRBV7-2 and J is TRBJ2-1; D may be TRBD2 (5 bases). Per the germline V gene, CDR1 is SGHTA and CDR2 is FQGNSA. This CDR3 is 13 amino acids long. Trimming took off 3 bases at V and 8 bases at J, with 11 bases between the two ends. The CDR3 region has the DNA TGTGCCAGCAGCTTTGCCGGGGTCGATGAGCAGTTCTTC. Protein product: CASSFAGVDEQFF.

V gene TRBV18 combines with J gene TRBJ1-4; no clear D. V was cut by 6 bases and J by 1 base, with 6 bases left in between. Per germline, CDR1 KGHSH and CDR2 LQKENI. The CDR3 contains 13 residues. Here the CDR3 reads CASSGRTNEKLFF. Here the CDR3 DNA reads TGTGCCAGCTCGGGGAGAACTAATGAAAAACTGTTTTTT.

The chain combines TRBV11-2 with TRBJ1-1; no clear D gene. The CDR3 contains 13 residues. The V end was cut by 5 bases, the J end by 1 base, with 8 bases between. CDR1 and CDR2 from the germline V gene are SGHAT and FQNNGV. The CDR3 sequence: CASSENQNTEAFF. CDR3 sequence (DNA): TGTGCCAGCAGCGAGAACCAGAACACTGAAGCTTTCTTT.

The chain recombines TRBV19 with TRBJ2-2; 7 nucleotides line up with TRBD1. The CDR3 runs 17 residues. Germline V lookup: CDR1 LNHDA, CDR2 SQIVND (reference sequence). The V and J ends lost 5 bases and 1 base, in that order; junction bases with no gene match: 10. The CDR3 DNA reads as TGTGCCAGTAGTTCAACCGGACAGGAAGGGAACACCGGGGAGCTGTTTTTT. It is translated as CASSSTGQEGNTGELFF.

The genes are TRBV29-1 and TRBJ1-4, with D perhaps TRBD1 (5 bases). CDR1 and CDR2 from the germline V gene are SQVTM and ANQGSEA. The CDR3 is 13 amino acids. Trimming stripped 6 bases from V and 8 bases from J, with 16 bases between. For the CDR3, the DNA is TGCAGCGTAAAGCCGGGACGGGACGAAAAACTGTTTTTT. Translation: CSVKPGRDEKLFF.

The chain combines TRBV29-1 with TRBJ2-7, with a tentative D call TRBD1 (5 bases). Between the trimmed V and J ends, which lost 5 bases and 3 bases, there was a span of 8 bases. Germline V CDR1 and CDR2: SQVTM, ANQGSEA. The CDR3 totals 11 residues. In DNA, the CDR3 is TGCAGCGTTCTCGACAGCTACGAGCAGTACTTC. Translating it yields CSVLDSYEQYF.

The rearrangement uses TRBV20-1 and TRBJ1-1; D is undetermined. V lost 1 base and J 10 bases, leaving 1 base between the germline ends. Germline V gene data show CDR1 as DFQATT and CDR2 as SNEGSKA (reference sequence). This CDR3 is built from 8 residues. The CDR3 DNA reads TGCAGTGCTAGAGGAGCTTTCTTT. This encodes CSARGAFF.

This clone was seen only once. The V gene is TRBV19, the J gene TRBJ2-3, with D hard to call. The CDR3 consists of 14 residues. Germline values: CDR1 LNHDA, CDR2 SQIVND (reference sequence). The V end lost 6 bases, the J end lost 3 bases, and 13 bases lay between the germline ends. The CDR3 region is CASSPGLGTDTQYF. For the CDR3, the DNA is TGTGCCAGTAGCCCTGGCCTGGGGACAGATACGCAGTATTTT. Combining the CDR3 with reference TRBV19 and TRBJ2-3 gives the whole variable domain DGGITQSPKYLFRKEGQNVTLSCEQNLNHDAMYWYRQDPGQGLRLIYYSQIVNDFQKGDIAEGYSVSREKKESFPLTVTSAQKNPTAFYLCASSPGLGTDTQYFGPGTRLTVL.

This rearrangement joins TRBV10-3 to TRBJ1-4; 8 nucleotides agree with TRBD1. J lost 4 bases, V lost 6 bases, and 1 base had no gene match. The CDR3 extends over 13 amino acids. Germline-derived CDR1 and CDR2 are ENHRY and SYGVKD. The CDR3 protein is CAIRGQDNEKLFF. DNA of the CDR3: TGTGCCATCAGGGGACAGGATAATGAAAAACTGTTTTTT.

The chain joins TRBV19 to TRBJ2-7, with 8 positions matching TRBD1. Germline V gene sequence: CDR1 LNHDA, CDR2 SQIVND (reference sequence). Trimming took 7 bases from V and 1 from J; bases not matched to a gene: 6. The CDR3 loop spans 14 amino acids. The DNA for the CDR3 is TGTGCCAGTACCCCGGGACAGGAGTCCTACGAGCAGTACTTC. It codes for CASTPGQESYEQYF.

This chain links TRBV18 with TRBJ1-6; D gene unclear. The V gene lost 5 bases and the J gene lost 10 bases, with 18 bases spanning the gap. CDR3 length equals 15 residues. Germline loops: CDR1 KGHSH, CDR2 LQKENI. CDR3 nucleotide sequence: TGTGCCAGCTCATCCTCAGCGGGTCGGGAATCACCCCTCCACTTT. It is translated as CASSSSAGRESPLHF.